This TCR beta chain was recovered during a study of blood T cells in healthy people across ages. A second roughly 7 to 12 cycle PCR used barcoded and J-beta primers. TCRdb redid the calling of the 5' RACE reads with MiXCR, one entry per CDR3 protein. In the table there are around 990,000 distinct CDR3 sequences, about 25% of which are singletons. The same specimen was also included in a second study, on T cells of mothers and their children.

Sequences were obtained from blood. The sequence was obtained from a girl aged 2-15 years in good health.

The CDR3, as DNA: TGTGCCAGCAGCTCCCTGGACAGGGGAATGGCTGAAGCTTTCTTT. This sequence encodes CASSSLDRGMAEAFF. This chain uses TRBV9 with TRBJ1-1, with 9 positions matching TRBD1. Germline CDR1 reads SGDLS; CDR2 reads YYNGEE. The CDR3 length is 15 residues. Losses at the gene ends were 4 bases for V and 6 bases for J; bases not matched to a gene: 10.